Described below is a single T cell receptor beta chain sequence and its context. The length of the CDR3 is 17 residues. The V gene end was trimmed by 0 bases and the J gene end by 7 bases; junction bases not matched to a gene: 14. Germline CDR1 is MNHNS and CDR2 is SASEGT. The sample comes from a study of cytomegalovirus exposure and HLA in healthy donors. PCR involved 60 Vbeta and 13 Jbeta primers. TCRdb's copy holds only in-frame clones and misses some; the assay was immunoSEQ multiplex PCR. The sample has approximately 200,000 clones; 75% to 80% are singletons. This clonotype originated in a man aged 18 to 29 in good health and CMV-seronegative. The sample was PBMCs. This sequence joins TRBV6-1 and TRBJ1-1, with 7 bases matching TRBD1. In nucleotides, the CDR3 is TGTGCCAGCAGTGAAGCGCTTCTAGCACAGGGGATTGATGAAGCTTTCTTT. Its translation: CASSEALLAQGIDEAFF.